This T cell receptor (beta chain) was observed in a study of blood T cell repertoires in COVID-19. Turning to the study itself: From the United States, Italy and Spain came samples of acute and convalescent COVID-19. Nucleic acid was either cDNA or gDNA, and it came from T cells, B-cell-depleted T cells, or PBMCs.

Under the authors' procedure: How many nucleated cells were present was estimated from reference gene primer amplification. Repertoires were generated with immunoSEQ multiplex PCR, while TCRdb's copy carries only in-frame clones and drops some. V, J and clone size reflect that table, while D and trimming were determined from the DNA. The profile shows 35,000 to 55,000 clones, approximately 85% of them singletons. This receptor was identified in a human donor in a cohort sampled during active COVID-19. The sample comprised peripheral blood.

CDR3 DNA sequence: TGTGCCAGCATTCAAACCAGGGCTTCACAAGAGACCCAGTACTTC. Its translation: CASIQTRASQETQYF. This chain joins TRBV7-9 and TRBJ2-5; D may be TRBD1 (5 bases). Germline CDR1 reads SEHNR; CDR2 reads FQNEAQ (reference sequence). The CDR3 loop spans 15 amino acids. V lost 7 bases to trimming and J lost 2 bases, with 17 bases between them.